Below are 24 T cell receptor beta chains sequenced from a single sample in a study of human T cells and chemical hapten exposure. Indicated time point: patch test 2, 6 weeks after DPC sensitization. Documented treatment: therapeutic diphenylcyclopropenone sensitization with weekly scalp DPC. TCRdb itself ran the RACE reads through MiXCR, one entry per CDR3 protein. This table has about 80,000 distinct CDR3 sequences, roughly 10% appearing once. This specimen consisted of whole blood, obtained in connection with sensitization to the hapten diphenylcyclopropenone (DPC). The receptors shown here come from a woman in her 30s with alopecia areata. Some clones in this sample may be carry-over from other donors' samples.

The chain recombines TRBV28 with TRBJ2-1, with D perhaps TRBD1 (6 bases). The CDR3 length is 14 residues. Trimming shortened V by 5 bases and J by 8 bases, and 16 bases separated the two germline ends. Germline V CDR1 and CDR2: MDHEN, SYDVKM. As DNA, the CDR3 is TGTGCCAGCAGTCGGGACACGAGGACCGATGAGCAGTTCTTC. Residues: CASSRDTRTDEQFF.

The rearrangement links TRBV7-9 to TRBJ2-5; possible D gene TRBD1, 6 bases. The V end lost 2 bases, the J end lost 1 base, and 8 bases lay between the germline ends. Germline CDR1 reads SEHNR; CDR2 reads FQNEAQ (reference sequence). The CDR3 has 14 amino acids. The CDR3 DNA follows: TGTGCCAGCAGCTTAATGGACAGCCAAGAGACCCAGTACTTC. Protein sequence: CASSLMDSQETQYF.

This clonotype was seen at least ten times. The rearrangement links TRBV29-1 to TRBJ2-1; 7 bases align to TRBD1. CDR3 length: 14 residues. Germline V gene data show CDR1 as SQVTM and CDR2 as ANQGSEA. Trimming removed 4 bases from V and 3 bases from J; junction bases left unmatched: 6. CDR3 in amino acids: CSVGTGDLYNEQFF. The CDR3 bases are TGCAGCGTTGGCACAGGGGATCTCTACAATGAGCAGTTCTTC.

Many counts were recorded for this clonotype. The CDR3 DNA reads TGTGCCAGCAGCCCAGGGACCGCCTTCACTGAAGCTTTCTTT. It is translated as CASSPGTAFTEAFF. This chain joins TRBV5-5 and TRBJ1-1; D is possibly TRBD1 (5 bases). The CDR3 has 14 residues. CDR1 is SGHKS, CDR2 YYEKEE, per germline (reference sequence). The ends were cut back, 4 bases at V and 4 bases at J, with 14 bases in the middle.

CDR3 DNA sequence: TGCGCCAGCAGCCAAGAAGCGGGGGGGATTTACAATGAGCAGTTCTTC. Translated, it gives CASSQEAGGIYNEQFF. V and J are TRBV4-3 and TRBJ2-1, with TRBD2 identical over 10 bases. The germline V gene has CDR1 LGHNA and CDR2 YSLEER. The CDR3 consists of 16 residues. The V gene end was trimmed by 0 bases and the J gene end by 4 bases; junction bases not matched to a gene: 3.

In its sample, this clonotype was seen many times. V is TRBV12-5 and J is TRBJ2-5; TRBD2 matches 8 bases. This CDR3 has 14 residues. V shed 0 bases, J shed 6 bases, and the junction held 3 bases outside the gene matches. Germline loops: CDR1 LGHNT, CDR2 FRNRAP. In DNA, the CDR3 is TGTGCTAGTGGTTTGGTAGCGGGGGCAAAGACCCAGTACTTC. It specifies CASGLVAGAKTQYF.

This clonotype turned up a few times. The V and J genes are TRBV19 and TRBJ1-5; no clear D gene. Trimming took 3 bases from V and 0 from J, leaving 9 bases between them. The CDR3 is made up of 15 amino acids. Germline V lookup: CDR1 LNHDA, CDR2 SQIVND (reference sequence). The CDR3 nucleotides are TGTGCCAGTAGTATTTGGCATGATAGCAATCAGCCCCAGCATTTT. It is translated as CASSIWHDSNQPQHF.

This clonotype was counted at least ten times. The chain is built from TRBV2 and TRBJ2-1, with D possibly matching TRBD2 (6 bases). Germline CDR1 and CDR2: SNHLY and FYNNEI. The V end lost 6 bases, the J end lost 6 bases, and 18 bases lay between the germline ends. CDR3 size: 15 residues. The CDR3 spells CASSRLDDPRNEQFF. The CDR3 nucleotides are TGTGCCAGCAGCCGACTAGACGATCCGCGCAATGAGCAGTTCTTC.

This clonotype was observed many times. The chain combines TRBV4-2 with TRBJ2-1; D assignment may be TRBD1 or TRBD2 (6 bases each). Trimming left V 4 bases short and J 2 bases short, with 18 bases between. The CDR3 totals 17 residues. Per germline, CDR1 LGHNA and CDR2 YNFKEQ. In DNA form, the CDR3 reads TGTGCCAGCAGCCCAAAGAGGGGGGACCTACCCTACAATGAGCAGTTCTTC. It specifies CASSPKRGDLPYNEQFF.

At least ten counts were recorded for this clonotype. CDR3 sequence reads: CASSHDARGAITEAFF. Written as DNA, the CDR3 is TGTGCCAGCAGCCACGATGCCCGGGGGGCGATCACTGAAGCTTTCTTT. The chain employs TRBV7-6 and TRBJ1-1; D may be TRBD1 (6 bases). Germline values: CDR1 SGHVS, CDR2 FNYEAQ. This CDR3 is built from 16 residues. The V end was cut by 5 bases, the J end by 4 bases, with 20 bases between.

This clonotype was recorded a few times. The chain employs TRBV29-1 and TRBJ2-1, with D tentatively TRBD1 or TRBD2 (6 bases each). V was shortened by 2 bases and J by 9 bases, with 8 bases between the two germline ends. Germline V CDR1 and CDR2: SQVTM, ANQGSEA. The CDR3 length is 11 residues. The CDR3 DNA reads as TGCAGCGTTGAACGGGGGCGTGAGCAGTTCTTC. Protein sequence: CSVERGREQFF.

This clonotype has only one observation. The CDR3 sequence: CSVDVGYTF. The CDR3 bases are TGCAGCGTTGACGTCGGCTACACCTTC. The chain has TRBV29-1 and TRBJ1-2, with D hard to call. Germline V gene data show CDR1 as SQVTM and CDR2 as ANQGSEA. With 3 bases removed from V and 8 bases from J, the gap between germline ends came to 4 bases. The length of the CDR3 is 9 residues.

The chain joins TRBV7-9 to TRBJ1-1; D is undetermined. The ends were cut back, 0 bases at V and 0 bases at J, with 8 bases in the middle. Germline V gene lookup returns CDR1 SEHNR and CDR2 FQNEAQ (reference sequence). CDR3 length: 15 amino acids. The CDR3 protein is CASSLAGSLNTEAFF. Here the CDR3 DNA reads TGTGCCAGCAGCTTAGCGGGCAGCTTGAACACTGAAGCTTTCTTT.

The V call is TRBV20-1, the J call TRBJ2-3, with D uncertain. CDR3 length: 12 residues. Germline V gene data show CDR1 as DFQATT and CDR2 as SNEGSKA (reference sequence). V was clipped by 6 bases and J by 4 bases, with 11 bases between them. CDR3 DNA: TGCAGTGCCCCGAACACAGCAGATACGCAGTATTTT. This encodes CSAPNTADTQYF.

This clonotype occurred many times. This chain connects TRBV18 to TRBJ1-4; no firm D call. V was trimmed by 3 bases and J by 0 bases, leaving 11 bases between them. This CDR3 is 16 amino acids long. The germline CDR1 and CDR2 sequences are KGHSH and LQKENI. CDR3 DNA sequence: TGTGCCAGCTCACCGCCTAGCAGGACAACTAATGAAAAACTGTTTTTT. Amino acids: CASSPPSRTTNEKLFF.

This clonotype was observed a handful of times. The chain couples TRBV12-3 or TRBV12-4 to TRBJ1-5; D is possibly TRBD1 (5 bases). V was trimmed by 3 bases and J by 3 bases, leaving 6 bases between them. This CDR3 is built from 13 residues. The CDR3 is CASSLGTNQPQHF. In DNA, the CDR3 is TGTGCCAGCAGTTTGGGGACCAATCAGCCCCAGCATTTT.

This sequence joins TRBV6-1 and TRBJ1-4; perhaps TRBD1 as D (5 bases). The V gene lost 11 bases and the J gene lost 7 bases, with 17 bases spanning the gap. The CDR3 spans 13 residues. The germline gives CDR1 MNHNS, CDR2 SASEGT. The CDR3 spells CAAHRERGEKLFF. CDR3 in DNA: TGTGCCGCGCACCGGGAGAGGGGTGAAAAACTGTTTTTT.

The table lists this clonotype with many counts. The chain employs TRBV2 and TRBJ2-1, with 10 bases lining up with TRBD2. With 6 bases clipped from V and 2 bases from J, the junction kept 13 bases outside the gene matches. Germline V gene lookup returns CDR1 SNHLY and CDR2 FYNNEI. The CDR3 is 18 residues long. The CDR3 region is CASRWTNAGTSAYNEQFF. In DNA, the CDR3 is TGTGCCAGCAGATGGACAAACGCCGGGACTAGCGCCTACAATGAGCAGTTCTTC.

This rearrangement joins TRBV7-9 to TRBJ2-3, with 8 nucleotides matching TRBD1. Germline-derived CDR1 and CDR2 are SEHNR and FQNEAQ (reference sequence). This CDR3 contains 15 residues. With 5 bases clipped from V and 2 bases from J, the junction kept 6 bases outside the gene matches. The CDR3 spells CASSNPQGVTDTQYF. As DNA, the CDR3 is TGTGCCAGCAGCAACCCACAGGGGGTCACAGATACGCAGTATTTT.

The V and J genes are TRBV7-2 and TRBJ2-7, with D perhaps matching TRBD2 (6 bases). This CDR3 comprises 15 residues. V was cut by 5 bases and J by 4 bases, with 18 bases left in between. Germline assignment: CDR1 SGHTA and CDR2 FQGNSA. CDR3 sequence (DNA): TGTGCCAGCAGCCCCTCCGGGCGGGACCAGTACGAGCAGTACTTC. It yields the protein CASSPSGRDQYEQYF.

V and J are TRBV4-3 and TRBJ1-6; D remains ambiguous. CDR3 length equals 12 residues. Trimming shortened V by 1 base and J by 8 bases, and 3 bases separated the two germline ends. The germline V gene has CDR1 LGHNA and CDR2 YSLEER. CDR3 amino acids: CASSQGDSPLHF. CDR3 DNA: TGCGCCAGCAGCCAAGGAGATTCACCCCTCCACTTT.

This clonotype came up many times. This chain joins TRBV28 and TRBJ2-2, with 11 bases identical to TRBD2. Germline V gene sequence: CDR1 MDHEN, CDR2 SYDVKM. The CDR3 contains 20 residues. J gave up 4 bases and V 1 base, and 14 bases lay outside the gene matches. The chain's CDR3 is CASSLYPPLTSGSTTGELFF. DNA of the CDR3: TGTGCCAGCAGTTTATACCCCCCCCTTACTAGCGGGAGTACCACCGGGGAGCTGTTTTTT.

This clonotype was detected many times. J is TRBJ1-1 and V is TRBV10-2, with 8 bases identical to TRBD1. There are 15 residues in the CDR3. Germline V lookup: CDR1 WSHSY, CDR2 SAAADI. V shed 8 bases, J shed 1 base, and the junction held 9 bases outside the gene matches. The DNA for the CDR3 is TGCGCCAGCGGAATTCGACAGGGGTCGAACACTGAAGCTTTCTTT. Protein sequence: CASGIRQGSNTEAFF.

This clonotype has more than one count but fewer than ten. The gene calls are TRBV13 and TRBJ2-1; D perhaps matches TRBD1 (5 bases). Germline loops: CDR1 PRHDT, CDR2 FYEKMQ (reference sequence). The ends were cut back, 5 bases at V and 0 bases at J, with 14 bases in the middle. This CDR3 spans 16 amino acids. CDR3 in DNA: TGTGCCAGCAGCCCCCCCCGGCAGGGCTCCTACAATGAGCAGTTCTTC. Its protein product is CASSPPRQGSYNEQFF.